A single TCR beta chain is shown here with its context. Its matching antigen is unknown. The data were obtained in a study of T cell responses to AZD1222 COVID-19 vaccine. CDR3 length equals 13 residues. Germline V gene data show CDR1 as LNHDA and CDR2 as SQIVND (reference sequence). V lost 7 bases, J lost 1 base, and 4 bases stayed unmatched. Findings of the study overall: A mostly white British donor set with more females was recruited, and clonal diversity was possibly underestimated. Sampled repertoires all dated from after the peak T cell response. Rises in breadth and depth of Spike-specific TCRs came after two AZD1222 doses.

Repertoires were generated with immunoSEQ multiplex PCR, while TCRdb's copy carries only in-frame clones and drops some. The table has more than 100,000 clones, about 90% seen once. The sample consisted of peripheral blood, taken on day 0 of AZD1222 vaccination. The TCR was taken from an adult in good health. This sequence joins TRBV19 and TRBJ2-7; 7 bases agree with TRBD1. CDR3 sequence reads: CASKQGQSYEQYF. As DNA, the CDR3 is TGTGCCAGTAAACAGGGGCAATCCTACGAGCAGTACTTC.